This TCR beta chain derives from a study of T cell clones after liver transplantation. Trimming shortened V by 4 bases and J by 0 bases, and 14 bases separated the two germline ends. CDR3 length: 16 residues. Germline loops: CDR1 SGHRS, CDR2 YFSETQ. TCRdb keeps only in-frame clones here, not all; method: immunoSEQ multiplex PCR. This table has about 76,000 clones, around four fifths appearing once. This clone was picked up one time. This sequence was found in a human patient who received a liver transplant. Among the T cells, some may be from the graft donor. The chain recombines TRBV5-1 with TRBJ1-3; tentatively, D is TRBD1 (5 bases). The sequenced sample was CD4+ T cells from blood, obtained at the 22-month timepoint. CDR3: CASSPLDSYSGNTIYF. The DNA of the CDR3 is TGCGCCAGCAGCCCCTTAGACAGTTACTCTGGAAACACCATATATTTT.